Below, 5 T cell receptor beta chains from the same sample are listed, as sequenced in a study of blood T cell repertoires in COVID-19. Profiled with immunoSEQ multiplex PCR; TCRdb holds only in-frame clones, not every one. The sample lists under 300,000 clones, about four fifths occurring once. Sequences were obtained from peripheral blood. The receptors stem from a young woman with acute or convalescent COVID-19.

The CDR3 loop reads CASSFNSNSNQPQHF. CDR3 DNA: TGTGCCAGCAGTTTCAACAGCAATAGCAATCAGCCCCAGCATTTT. The rearrangement joins TRBV7-9 to TRBJ1-5; D unclear. The CDR3 runs to 15 residues. Trimming removed 6 bases at V and 0 bases at J, with 12 bases between. The germline CDR1 and CDR2 sequences are SEHNR and FQNEAQ (reference sequence). Variable domain in full (rest from reference TRBV7-9 and TRBJ1-5): DTGVSQNPRHKITKRGQNVTFRCDPISEHNRLYWYRQTLGQGPEFLTYFQNEAQLEKSRLLSDRFSAERPKGSFSTLEIQRTEQGDSAMYLCASSFNSNSNQPQHFGDGTRLSIL.

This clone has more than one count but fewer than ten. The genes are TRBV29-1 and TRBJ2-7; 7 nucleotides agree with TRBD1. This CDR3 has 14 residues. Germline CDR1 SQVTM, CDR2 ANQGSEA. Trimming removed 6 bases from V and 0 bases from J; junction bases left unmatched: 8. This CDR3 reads CSVLGDRVSYEQYF. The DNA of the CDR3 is TGCAGCGTCCTGGGGGACAGAGTCTCCTACGAGCAGTACTTC.

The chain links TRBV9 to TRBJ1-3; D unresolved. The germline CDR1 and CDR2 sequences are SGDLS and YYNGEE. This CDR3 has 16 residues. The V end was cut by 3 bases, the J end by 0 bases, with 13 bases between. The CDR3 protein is CASSARGDLSGNTIYF. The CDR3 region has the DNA TGTGCCAGCAGCGCCCGGGGTGACCTCTCTGGAAACACCATATATTTT.

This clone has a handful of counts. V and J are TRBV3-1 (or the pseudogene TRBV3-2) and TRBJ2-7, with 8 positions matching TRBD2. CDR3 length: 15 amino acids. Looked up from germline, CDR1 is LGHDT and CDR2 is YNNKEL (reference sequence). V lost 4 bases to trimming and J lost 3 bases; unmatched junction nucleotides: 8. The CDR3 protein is CASSLFQSGSYEQYF. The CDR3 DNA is TGTGCCAGCAGCCTGTTCCAAAGCGGGAGCTACGAGCAGTACTTC.

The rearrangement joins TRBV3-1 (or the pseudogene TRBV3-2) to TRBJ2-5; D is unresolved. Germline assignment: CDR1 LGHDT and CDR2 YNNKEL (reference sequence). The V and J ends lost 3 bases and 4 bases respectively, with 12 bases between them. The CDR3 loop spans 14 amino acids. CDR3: CASSQPVHLETQYF. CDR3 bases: TGTGCCAGCAGCCAGCCGGTCCATTTAGAGACCCAGTACTTC.